The T cell receptor beta chain described here comes from a study of T cell repertoires in cytomegalovirus infection. At the level of the study: Epitope selection comprised recently identified HLA-C-restricted CMV epitopes and well-studied HLA-B-restricted CMV epitopes. Matching HLA type and CMV infection were both indicated by public TCR beta signatures.

Trimming removed 1 base at V and 4 bases at J, with 4 bases between. This CDR3 spans 13 amino acids. CDR1 and CDR2 from the germline V gene are LGHNA and YSLEER. Points from the study as a whole: Across the ex vivo response, the dominant clonotypes were HLA-C-restricted CMV-specific TCR beta clonotypes. Identification of carriers of CMV plus the relevant HLA was performed using cumulative public TCR beta family frequency.

To note about this clonotype: Its target is unknown.

MiXCR, run by TCRdb on the reads, gives a single entry per CDR3 protein. The table records roughly 920,000 distinct CDR3 sequences, more than 25% of them present only once. This clonotype was sampled from a human donor in good health (CMV status not recorded). Some clones in this sample may be carry-over from other donors' samples. The sequencing used cultured CD8+ T cells from PBMCs, collected from culture after CMV antigen stimulation. The chain joins TRBV4-3 to TRBJ1-4; no clear D. The CDR3 region is CASSQGSNEKLFF. The CDR3 region has the DNA TGCGCCAGCAGCCAAGGCAGTAATGAAAAACTGTTTTTT.